The 19 T cell receptor beta chains presented below share a single source sample, sequenced in a study of blood T cell repertoires in COVID-19 (dated by TCRdb to 2020 to 2022). To prepare the library, the immunoSEQ multiplex PCR assay was applied. TCRdb took over this immuneACCESS table, retaining in-frame rearrangements with V and J assigned. Such tables are incomplete; in checked studies, under half of the missing clones stem from an unresolved V gene, and the remainder is unexplained. In all, the sample holds over 450,000 clones, and approximately 92% of those were seen once. The ten largest account for approximately 0.9% of the sample. The sample was peripheral blood. Every receptor here comes from a man younger than 30 with COVID-19, enrolled during active disease.

The V call is TRBV4-1, the J call TRBJ2-3, with 8 bases fitting TRBD2. CDR3 length: 15 amino acids. J lost 2 bases, V lost 3 bases, and 4 bases had no gene match. Germline V CDR1 and CDR2: MGHRA, YSYEKL. The CDR3 sequence: CASSHASGFTDTQYF. The CDR3 nucleotides are TGCGCCAGCAGCCACGCTAGCGGGTTCACAGATACGCAGTATTTT.

The chain employs TRBV19 and TRBJ2-1, with 8 bases identical to TRBD1. Losses at the gene ends were 9 bases for V and 0 bases for J; bases not matched to a gene: 7. CDR1 is LNHDA, CDR2 SQIVND, per germline (reference sequence). The CDR3 loop spans 15 amino acids. This CDR3 is CASQQGGNSYNEQFF. The CDR3 nucleotides are TGTGCCAGCCAACAGGGGGGAAACTCCTACAATGAGCAGTTCTTC.

This chain uses TRBV5-4 with TRBJ2-5; the match to TRBD2 covers 11 bases. The CDR3 totals 15 residues. The germline V gene encodes CDR1 SGHNT and CDR2 YYREEE (reference sequence). Losses at the gene ends were 1 base for V and 3 bases for J; bases not matched to a gene: 2. CDR3 amino acids: CASSLSTSGEETQYF. The CDR3 DNA reads as TGTGCCAGCAGCTTGTCGACTAGCGGGGAAGAGACCCAGTACTTC.

The V and J genes are TRBV4-1 and TRBJ1-3; possibly TRBD1 for D (5 bases). There are 14 residues in the CDR3. Between the trimmed V and J ends, which lost 3 bases and 3 bases, there was a span of 9 bases. CDR1 MGHRA and CDR2 YSYEKL come from the germline V gene. The DNA for the CDR3 is TGCGCCAGCAGCCATCAGGGTTTTGGAAACACCATATATTTT. Its translation is CASSHQGFGNTIYF.

The chain has TRBV11-2 and TRBJ2-7, with TRBD1 matching 8 bases. The V gene end was trimmed by 1 base and the J gene end by 1 base; junction bases not matched to a gene: 6. The CDR3 spans 16 residues. The V gene's germline CDR1 is SGHAT and CDR2 FQNNGV. In DNA, the CDR3 is TGTGCCAGCAGCTTAGGCCCGGACAGGGAATCCTACGAGCAGTACTTC. As protein: CASSLGPDRESYEQYF.

This chain joins TRBV12-3 or TRBV12-4 and TRBJ2-2; D is uncertain. The CDR3 has 13 amino acids. Trimming removed 3 bases from V and 7 bases from J, with 9 bases in between. The chain's CDR3 is CASSFRIDGELFF. The CDR3 DNA follows: TGTGCCAGCAGTTTCAGGATAGACGGGGAGCTGTTTTTT.

The chain couples TRBV12-3 or TRBV12-4 to TRBJ2-3; D perhaps matches TRBD1 (5 bases). The CDR3 sequence is 13 residues long. The V gene lost 4 bases and the J gene lost 4 bases, with 9 bases spanning the gap. The CDR3 is CASSSTGPDTQYF. As DNA, the CDR3 is TGTGCCAGCAGTTCCACAGGTCCAGATACGCAGTATTTT.

The DNA for the CDR3 is TGTGCCAGCAGCTTAGGGCTAGCGGGGATACTCGATGAGCAGTTCTTC. Translating it yields CASSLGLAGILDEQFF. This rearrangement joins TRBV7-9 to TRBJ2-1; 9 bases are a match to TRBD2. After removal of 1 base from V and 8 bases from J, the junction contained 9 bases not matched to a gene. This CDR3 region has 16 residues. Germline CDR1 SEHNR, CDR2 FQNEAQ (reference sequence).

V gene TRBV7-8 combines with J gene TRBJ2-3, with 13 bases fitting TRBD2. With 4 bases clipped from V and 4 bases from J, the junction kept 5 bases outside the gene matches. Germline V gives CDR1 SGHVS, CDR2 FQNEAQ. This CDR3 is built from 16 residues. CDR3 in amino acids: CASSSGLAGFSDTQYF. CDR3 coding DNA: TGTGCCAGCAGCTCGGGACTAGCGGGATTTTCAGATACGCAGTATTTT.

This rearrangement joins TRBV6-5 to TRBJ2-1, with 8 bases identical to TRBD1. Per germline, CDR1 MNHEY and CDR2 SVGAGI. J gave up 6 bases and V 10 bases, and 11 bases lay outside the gene matches. The CDR3 spans 14 residues. The CDR3 region is CATQRDRPRNEQFF. Here the CDR3 DNA reads TGTGCCACTCAACGGGACAGGCCTCGCAATGAGCAGTTCTTC.

This clone was found once. The rearrangement uses TRBV6-5 and TRBJ2-7; 10 bases align to TRBD1. CDR1 is MNHEY, CDR2 SVGAGI, per germline. Trimming removed 6 bases from V and 3 bases from J; junction bases left unmatched: 5. This CDR3 has 14 amino acids. The chain's CDR3 is CASRRDRGVYEQYF. CDR3 coding DNA: TGTGCCAGCAGACGGGACAGGGGTGTCTACGAGCAGTACTTC.

Ten or more counts support this clone. J is TRBJ2-7 and V is TRBV27; 11 nucleotides line up with TRBD2. With V trimmed by 5 bases and J by 0 bases, 3 bases remained unmatched. The CDR3 runs 15 residues. Germline CDR1 MNHEY, CDR2 SMNVEV (reference sequence). The chain's CDR3 is CASSKTSGTSYEQYF. DNA of the CDR3: TGTGCCAGCAGTAAGACTAGCGGGACCTCCTACGAGCAGTACTTC.

The J gene is TRBJ2-1, the V gene TRBV6-1; 11 bases align to TRBD2. CDR3 length: 16 residues. Germline V lookup: CDR1 MNHNS, CDR2 SASEGT. V shed 4 bases, J shed 5 bases, and the junction held 7 bases outside the gene matches. CDR3 residues: CASSAPLAGGNNEQFF. CDR3 nucleotide sequence: TGTGCCAGCAGTGCTCCCCTAGCGGGAGGTAACAATGAGCAGTTCTTC.

The J gene is TRBJ2-7, the V gene TRBV7-2, with D tentatively TRBD2 (6 bases). The ends were cut back, 3 bases at V and 6 bases at J, with 12 bases in the middle. Germline-derived CDR1 and CDR2 are SGHTA and FQGNSA. The CDR3 sequence is 13 residues long. CDR3: CASSFPGTGEQYF. For the CDR3, the DNA is TGTGCCAGCAGCTTCCCAGGGACTGGCGAGCAGTACTTC.

The chain uses TRBV27 and TRBJ2-7, with 8 bases matching TRBD1. Germline V CDR1 and CDR2: MNHEY, SMNVEV (reference sequence). This CDR3 comprises 14 residues. After removal of 5 bases from V and 5 bases from J, the junction contained 8 bases not matched to a gene. The CDR3 region is CASSQDRAFNEQYF. CDR3 sequence (DNA): TGTGCCAGCAGTCAGGACAGGGCGTTCAACGAGCAGTACTTC.

The chain couples TRBV3-1 (or the pseudogene TRBV3-2) to TRBJ2-7; 9 bases agree with TRBD1. CDR3 length: 15 amino acids. J lost 3 bases, V lost 3 bases, and 6 bases had no gene match. Germline CDR1 reads LGHDT; CDR2 reads YNNKEL (reference sequence). The CDR3: CASSQSTGGIYEQYF. CDR3 bases: TGTGCCAGCAGCCAGTCGACAGGGGGGATCTACGAGCAGTACTTC.

The J gene is TRBJ1-3, the V gene TRBV5-1; D is perhaps TRBD1 (6 bases). Trimming took 0 bases from V and 7 from J, leaving 14 bases between them. This CDR3 spans 15 amino acids. CDR1 is SGHRS and CDR2 is YFSETQ in the germline V gene. The CDR3 bases are TGCGCCAGCAGCTTGGAGGGGGGGATTCGTAACACCATATATTTT. Translated, it gives CASSLEGGIRNTIYF.

In its sample, this clone was seen once. The chain couples TRBV12-3 or TRBV12-4 to TRBJ2-7, with D possibly matching TRBD1 (5 bases). CDR3 size: 12 residues. Trimming left V 6 bases short and J 3 bases short, with 9 bases between. The CDR3 DNA sequence: TGTGCCAGCAGGAAGGACATCTACGAGCAGTACTTC. It specifies CASRKDIYEQYF.

The sample holds one count of this clone. The chain recombines TRBV5-1 with TRBJ2-7; tentatively, D is TRBD2 (7 bases). This CDR3 is built from 14 residues. The germline V gene has CDR1 SGHRS and CDR2 YFSETQ. Trimming cost V 2 bases and J 4 bases, with 13 bases left between them. The CDR3 here is CASSFGGQGYEQYF. The CDR3 DNA follows: TGCGCCAGCAGCTTCGGGGGGCAAGGGTACGAGCAGTACTTC.